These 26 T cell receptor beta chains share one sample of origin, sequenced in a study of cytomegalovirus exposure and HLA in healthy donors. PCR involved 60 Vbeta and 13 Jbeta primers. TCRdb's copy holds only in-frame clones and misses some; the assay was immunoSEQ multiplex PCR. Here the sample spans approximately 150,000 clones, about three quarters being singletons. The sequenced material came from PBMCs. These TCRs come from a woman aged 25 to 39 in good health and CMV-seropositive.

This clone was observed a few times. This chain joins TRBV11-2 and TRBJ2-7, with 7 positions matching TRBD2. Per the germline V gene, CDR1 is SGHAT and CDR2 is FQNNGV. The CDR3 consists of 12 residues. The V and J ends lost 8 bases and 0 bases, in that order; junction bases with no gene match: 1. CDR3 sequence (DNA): TGTGCCAGCGGGGGGGACTCCTACGAGCAGTACTTC. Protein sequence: CASGGDSYEQYF.

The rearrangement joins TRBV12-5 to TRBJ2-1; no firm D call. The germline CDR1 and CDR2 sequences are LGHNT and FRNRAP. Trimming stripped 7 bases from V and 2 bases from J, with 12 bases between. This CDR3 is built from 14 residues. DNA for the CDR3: TGTGCTAGTGCCCCATTAGAGCCCTACAATGAGCAGTTCTTC. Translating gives CASAPLEPYNEQFF.

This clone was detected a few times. This CDR3 is CASSDITEQFF. CDR3 bases: TGTGCCAGCAGTGACATAACAGAGCAGTTCTTC. This rearrangement joins TRBV6-1 to TRBJ2-1; D not resolved. Germline assignment: CDR1 MNHNS and CDR2 SASEGT. The ends were cut back, 3 bases at V and 10 bases at J, with 7 bases in the middle. This CDR3 contains 11 residues.

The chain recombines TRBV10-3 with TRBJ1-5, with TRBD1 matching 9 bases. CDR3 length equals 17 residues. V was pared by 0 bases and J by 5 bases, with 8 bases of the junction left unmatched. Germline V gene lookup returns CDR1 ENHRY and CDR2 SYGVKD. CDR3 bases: TGTGCCATCAGTGAGTCGGACAGGGGACGGGGGGATCAGCCCCAGCATTTT. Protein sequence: CAISESDRGRGDQPQHF.

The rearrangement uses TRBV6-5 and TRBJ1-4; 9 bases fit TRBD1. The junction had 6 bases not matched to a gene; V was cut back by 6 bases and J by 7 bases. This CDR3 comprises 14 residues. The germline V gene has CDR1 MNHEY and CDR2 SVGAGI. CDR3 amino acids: CASRSGTGSEKLFF. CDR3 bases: TGTGCCAGCAGGTCCGGGACAGGGTCTGAAAAACTGTTTTTT.

The DNA for the CDR3 is TGTGCCAGCAGTTACTCGCGAGAAGGGGGCGTGAATGAGCAGTTCTTC. It codes for CASSYSREGGVNEQFF. The chain uses TRBV6-5 and TRBJ2-1, with 7 bases aligning to TRBD1. The CDR3 spans 16 residues. Trimming took 0 bases from V and 7 from J; bases not matched to a gene: 9. Germline V gives CDR1 MNHEY, CDR2 SVGAGI.

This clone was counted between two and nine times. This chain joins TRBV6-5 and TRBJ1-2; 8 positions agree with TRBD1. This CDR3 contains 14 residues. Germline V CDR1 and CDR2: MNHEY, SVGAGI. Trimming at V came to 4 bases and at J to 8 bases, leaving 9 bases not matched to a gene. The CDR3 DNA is TGTGCCAGCAGTTGGAAACAGGGGGAAGTCGGCTACACCTTC. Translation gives CASSWKQGEVGYTF.

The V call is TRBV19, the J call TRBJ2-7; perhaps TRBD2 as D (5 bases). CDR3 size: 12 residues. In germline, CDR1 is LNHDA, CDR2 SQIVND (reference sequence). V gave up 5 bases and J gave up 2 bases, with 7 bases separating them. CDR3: CASSSGAYEQYF. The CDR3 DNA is TGTGCCAGTAGTTCCGGGGCCTACGAGCAGTACTTC.

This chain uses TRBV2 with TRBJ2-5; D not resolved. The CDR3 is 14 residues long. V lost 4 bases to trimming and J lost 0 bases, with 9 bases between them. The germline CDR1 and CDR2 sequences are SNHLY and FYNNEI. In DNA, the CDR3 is TGTGCCAGCAGTGTCAGGCGACACCAAGAGACCCAGTACTTC. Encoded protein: CASSVRRHQETQYF.

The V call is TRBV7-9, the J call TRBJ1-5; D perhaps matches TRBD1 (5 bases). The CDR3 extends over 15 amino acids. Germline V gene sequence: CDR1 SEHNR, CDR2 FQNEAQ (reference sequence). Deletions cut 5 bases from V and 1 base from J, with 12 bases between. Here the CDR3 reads CASSPGGRSNQPQHF. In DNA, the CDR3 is TGTGCCAGCAGCCCGGGGGGACGAAGCAATCAGCCCCAGCATTTT.

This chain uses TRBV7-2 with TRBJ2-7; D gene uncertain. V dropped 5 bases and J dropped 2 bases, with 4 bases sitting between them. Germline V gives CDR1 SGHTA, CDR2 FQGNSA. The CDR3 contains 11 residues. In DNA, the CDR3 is TGTGCCAGCAGCGCAGCCTACGAGCAGTACTTC. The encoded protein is CASSAAYEQYF.

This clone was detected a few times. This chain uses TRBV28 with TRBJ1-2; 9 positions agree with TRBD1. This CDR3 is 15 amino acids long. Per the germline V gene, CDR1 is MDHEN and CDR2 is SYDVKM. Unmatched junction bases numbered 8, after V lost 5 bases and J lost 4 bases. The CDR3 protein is CASSAPGQGSYGYTF. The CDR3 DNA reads TGTGCCAGCAGTGCTCCGGGACAGGGAAGCTATGGCTACACCTTC.

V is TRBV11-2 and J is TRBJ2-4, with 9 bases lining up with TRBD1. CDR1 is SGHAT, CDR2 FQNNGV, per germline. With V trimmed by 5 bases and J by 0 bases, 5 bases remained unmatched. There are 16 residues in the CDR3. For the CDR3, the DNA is TGTGCCAGCAGCGGCCGGGACAGGGCAGCCAAAAACATTCAGTACTTC. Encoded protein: CASSGRDRAAKNIQYF.

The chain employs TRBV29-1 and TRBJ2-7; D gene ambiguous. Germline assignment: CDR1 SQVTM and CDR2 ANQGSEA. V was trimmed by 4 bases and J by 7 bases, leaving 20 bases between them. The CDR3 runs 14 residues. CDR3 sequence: CSVVPHPDFGEQYF. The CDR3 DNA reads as TGCAGCGTTGTACCCCACCCGGATTTCGGGGAGCAGTACTTC.

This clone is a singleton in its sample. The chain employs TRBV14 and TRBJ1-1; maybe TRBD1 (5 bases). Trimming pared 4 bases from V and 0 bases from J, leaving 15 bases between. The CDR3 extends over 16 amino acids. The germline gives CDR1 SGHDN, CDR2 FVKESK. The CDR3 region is CASSRTGLILNTEAFF. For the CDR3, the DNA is TGTGCCAGCAGCCGAACAGGCCTTATCTTGAACACTGAAGCTTTCTTT. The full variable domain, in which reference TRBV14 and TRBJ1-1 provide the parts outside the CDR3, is EAGVTQFPSHSVIEKGQTVTLRCDPISGHDNLYWYRRVMGKEIKFLLHFVKESKQDESGMPNNRFLAERTGGTYSTLKVQPAELEDSGVYFCASSRTGLILNTEAFFGQGTRLTVV.

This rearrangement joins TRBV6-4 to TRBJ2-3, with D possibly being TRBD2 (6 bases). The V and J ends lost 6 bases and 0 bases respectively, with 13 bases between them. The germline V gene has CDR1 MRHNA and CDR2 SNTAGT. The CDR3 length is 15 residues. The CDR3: CASSYSGTSTDTQYF. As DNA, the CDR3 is TGTGCCAGCAGCTACTCCGGGACTAGCACAGATACGCAGTATTTT.

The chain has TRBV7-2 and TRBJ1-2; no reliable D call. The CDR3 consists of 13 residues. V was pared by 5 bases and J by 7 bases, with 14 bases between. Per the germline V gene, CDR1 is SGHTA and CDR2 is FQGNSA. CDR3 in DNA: TGTGCCAGCAGCCTAGGAGTCACGCCTGGCTACACCTTC. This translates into CASSLGVTPGYTF.

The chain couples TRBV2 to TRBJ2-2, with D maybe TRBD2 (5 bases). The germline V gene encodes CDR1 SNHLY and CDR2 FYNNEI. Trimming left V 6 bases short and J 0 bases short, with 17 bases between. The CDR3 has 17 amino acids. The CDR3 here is CASRLQGGVANTGELFF. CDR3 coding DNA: TGTGCCAGCAGGCTCCAAGGAGGTGTCGCGAACACCGGGGAGCTGTTTTTT.

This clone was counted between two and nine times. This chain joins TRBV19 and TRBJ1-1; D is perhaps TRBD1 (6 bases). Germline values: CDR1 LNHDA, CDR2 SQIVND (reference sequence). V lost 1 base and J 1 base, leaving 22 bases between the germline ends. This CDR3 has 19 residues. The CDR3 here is CASSIGDRYGFLRNTEAFF. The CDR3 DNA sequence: TGTGCCAGTAGTATAGGAGACAGGTACGGTTTTCTGAGGAACACTGAAGCTTTCTTT.

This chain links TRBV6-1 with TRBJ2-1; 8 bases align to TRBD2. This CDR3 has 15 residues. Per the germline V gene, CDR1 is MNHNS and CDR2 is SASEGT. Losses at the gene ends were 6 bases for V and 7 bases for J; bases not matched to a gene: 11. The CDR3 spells CASRPLAGLRNEQFF. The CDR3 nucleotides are TGTGCCAGCAGACCCCTAGCGGGCCTCAGGAATGAGCAGTTCTTC.

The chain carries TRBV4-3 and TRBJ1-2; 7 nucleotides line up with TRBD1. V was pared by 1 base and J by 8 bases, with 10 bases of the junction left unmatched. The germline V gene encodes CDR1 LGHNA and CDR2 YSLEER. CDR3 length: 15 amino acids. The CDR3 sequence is CASSQAVPTGRGYTF. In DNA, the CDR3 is TGCGCCAGCAGCCAAGCAGTCCCGACAGGGAGGGGCTACACCTTC.

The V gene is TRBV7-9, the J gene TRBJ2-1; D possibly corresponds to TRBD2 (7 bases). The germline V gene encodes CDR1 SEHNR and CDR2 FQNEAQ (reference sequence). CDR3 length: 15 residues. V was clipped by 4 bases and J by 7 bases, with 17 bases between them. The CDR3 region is CASSSPRTAGNEQFF. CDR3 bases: TGTGCCAGCAGCTCTCCCCGGACAGCGGGGAATGAGCAGTTCTTC.

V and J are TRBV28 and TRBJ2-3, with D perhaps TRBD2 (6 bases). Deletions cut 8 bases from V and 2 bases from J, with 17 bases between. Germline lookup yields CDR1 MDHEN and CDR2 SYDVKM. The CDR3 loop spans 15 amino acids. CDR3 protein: CASRSASDNTDTQYF. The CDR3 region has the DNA TGTGCCAGCCGATCGGCTAGCGATAACACAGATACGCAGTATTTT.

This CDR3 is CAISETGYSNQPQHF. Here the CDR3 DNA reads TGTGCCATCAGTGAAACCGGGTATAGCAATCAGCCCCAGCATTTT. The rearrangement links TRBV10-3 to TRBJ1-5; D gene ambiguous. The germline V gene encodes CDR1 ENHRY and CDR2 SYGVKD. This CDR3 comprises 15 residues. V was trimmed by 3 bases and J by 0 bases, leaving 9 bases between them.

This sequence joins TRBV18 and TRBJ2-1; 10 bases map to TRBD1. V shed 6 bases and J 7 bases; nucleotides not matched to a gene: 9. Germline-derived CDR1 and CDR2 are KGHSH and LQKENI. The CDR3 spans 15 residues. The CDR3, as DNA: TGTGCCAGCTCCCCCGGGACAGGGGTGCGGAATGAGCAGTTCTTC. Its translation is CASSPGTGVRNEQFF.

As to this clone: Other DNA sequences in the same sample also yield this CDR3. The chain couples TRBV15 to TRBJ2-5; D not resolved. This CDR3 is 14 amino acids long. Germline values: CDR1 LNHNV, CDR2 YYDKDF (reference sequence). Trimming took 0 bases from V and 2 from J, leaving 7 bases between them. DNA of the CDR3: TGTGCCACCAGCAGAGATTTACAGCAAGAGACCCAGTACTTC. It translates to CATSRDLQQETQYF. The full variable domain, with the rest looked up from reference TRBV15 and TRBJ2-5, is DAMVIQNPRYQVTQFGKPVTLSCSQTLNHNVMYWYQQKSSQAPKLLFHYYDKDFNNEADTPDNFQSRRPNTSFCFLDIRSPGLGDTAMYLCATSRDLQQETQYFGPGTRLLVL.